These 18 T cell receptor beta chains share one sample of origin, sequenced in a study of shared clonotypes between healthy human individuals. The protocol was immunoSEQ multiplex PCR, while the TCRdb copy is restricted to in-frame clones and leaves out a portion. The sample includes roughly 2,500,000 clones, roughly 93% of them seen just once. The sample was naive CD4+ T cells from PBMCs. Specified subset: CD45RA+ positively selected. All receptors derive from a man aged 18 to 30 in good health. Some clones in this sample may be carry-over from other donors' samples.

This clone was seen a few times. This chain connects TRBV28 to TRBJ1-2; a possible D gene is TRBD1 (6 bases). CDR3 length: 11 residues. Trimming removed 6 bases at V and 7 bases at J, with 9 bases between. Germline V CDR1 and CDR2: MDHEN, SYDVKM. CDR3 sequence reads: CASRRGAGYTF. CDR3 DNA sequence: TGTGCCAGCAGACGGGGGGCTGGCTACACCTTC.

The gene calls are TRBV28 and TRBJ2-1, with 14 positions matching TRBD2. Germline V gene sequence: CDR1 MDHEN, CDR2 SYDVKM. The CDR3 covers 15 residues. The trim removed 9 bases at V and 9 bases at J, leaving 10 bases unmatched. CDR3 amino acids: CASSSGTSGSGEQFF. The DNA for the CDR3 is TGTGCCAGTTCGTCCGGGACTAGCGGGAGTGGTGAGCAGTTCTTC. Complete variable domain (other parts from reference TRBV28 and TRBJ2-1): DVKVTQSSRYLVKRTGEKVFLECVQDMDHENMFWYRQDPGLGLRLIYFSYDVKMKEKGDIPEGYSVSREKKERFSLILESASTNQTSMYLCASSSGTSGSGEQFFGPGTRLTVL.

The V and J genes are TRBV11-2 and TRBJ1-3; TRBD1 agrees at 8 bases. The J segment lost 4 bases and the V segment lost 5 bases, leaving 4 bases of the junction unmatched. This CDR3 spans 14 amino acids. Germline V gene sequence: CDR1 SGHAT, CDR2 FQNNGV. The CDR3 region has the DNA TGTGCCAGCAGCCCAACAGGGGGAGGAAACACCATATATTTT. Its translation: CASSPTGGGNTIYF.

The chain employs TRBV7-3 and TRBJ2-5; 9 positions match TRBD1. V gave up 5 bases and J gave up 5 bases; unmatched junction bases: 6. The CDR3 length is 14 residues. Germline V CDR1 and CDR2: SGHTA, FQGTGA. The CDR3 sequence: CASSHGTGLETQYF. For the CDR3, the DNA is TGTGCCAGCAGCCACGGGACAGGGTTGGAGACCCAGTACTTC. Using reference TRBV7-3 and TRBJ2-5 for the parts outside the CDR3, the full variable domain is GAGVSQTPSNKVTEKGKYVELRCDPISGHTALYWYRQSLGQGPEFLIYFQGTGAADDSGLPNDRFFAVRPEGSVSTLKIQRTERGDSAVYLCASSHGTGLETQYFGPGTRLLVL.

The gene calls are TRBV7-9 and TRBJ1-5; weak D call: TRBD1 (6 bases). The CDR3 spans 17 residues. The V gene lost 2 bases and the J gene lost 9 bases, with 23 bases spanning the gap. Germline V CDR1 and CDR2: SEHNR, FQNEAQ (reference sequence). The DNA for the CDR3 is TGTGCCAGCAGCTTATCTCGTTGGGGGGGGCCCCAGAGGCCCCAGCATTTT. Protein sequence: CASSLSRWGGPQRPQHF. Full variable domain (remainder filled in from reference TRBV7-9 and TRBJ1-5): DTGVSQNPRHKITKRGQNVTFRCDPISEHNRLYWYRQTLGQGPEFLTYFQNEAQLEKSRLLSDRFSAERPKGSFSTLEIQRTEQGDSAMYLCASSLSRWGGPQRPQHFGDGTRLSIL.

This clone was observed a single time. The chain combines TRBV28 with TRBJ1-3, with 8 bases identical to TRBD1. V lost 1 base, J lost 4 bases, and 6 bases stayed unmatched. Germline assignment: CDR1 MDHEN and CDR2 SYDVKM. The length of the CDR3 is 16 residues. The CDR3: CASSLYAQGAGNTIYF. The CDR3 DNA reads TGTGCCAGCAGTTTATATGCGCAGGGGGCGGGAAACACCATATATTTT.

CDR3 bases: TGTGCCAGCAGTCCACTGGACAGGGACCAAGAGACCCAGTACTTC. Encoded protein: CASSPLDRDQETQYF. The V gene is TRBV28, the J gene TRBJ2-5; the match to TRBD1 covers 8 bases. The CDR3 sequence is 15 residues long. Looked up from germline, CDR1 is MDHEN and CDR2 is SYDVKM. The J segment lost 0 bases and the V segment lost 5 bases, leaving 5 bases of the junction unmatched.

V and J are TRBV19 and TRBJ2-7; TRBD1 agrees at 8 bases. V lost 9 bases, J lost 5 bases, and 3 bases stayed unmatched. The CDR3 length is 11 residues. Germline lookup yields CDR1 LNHDA and CDR2 SQIVND (reference sequence). CDR3 loop: CASKQGDEQYF. The CDR3 region has the DNA TGTGCCAGCAAACAGGGGGACGAGCAGTACTTC.

The chain is built from TRBV11-2 and TRBJ2-2, with TRBD1 as a possible D gene (5 bases). CDR3 length: 17 amino acids. The germline CDR1 and CDR2 sequences are SGHAT and FQNNGV. The V gene lost 2 bases and the J gene lost 3 bases, with 16 bases spanning the gap. The CDR3 reads CASSLRGMGYDTGELFF. Written as DNA, the CDR3 is TGTGCCAGCAGCTTAAGGGGAATGGGGTACGACACCGGGGAGCTGTTTTTT.

This clone appeared a single time. V is TRBV11-3 and J is TRBJ2-3; TRBD2 matches at 7 bases. The CDR3 has 15 residues. With 5 bases clipped from V and 0 bases from J, the junction kept 5 bases outside the gene matches. The germline V gene has CDR1 SGHNT and CDR2 YENEEA. CDR3 bases: TGTGCCAGCAGCCGGAGCGGGACTAGCACAGATACGCAGTATTTT. Residues: CASSRSGTSTDTQYF.

The chain links TRBV7-9 to TRBJ2-7; tentatively, D is TRBD1 or TRBD2 (5 bases each). The CDR3 has 14 residues. Trimming cost V 3 bases and J 6 bases, with 15 bases left between them. CDR1 is SEHNR and CDR2 is FQNEAQ in the germline V gene (reference sequence). The CDR3 DNA is TGTGCCAGCAGCTTGGGGGTAAGCGCCGCCGAGCAGTACTTC. Its protein product is CASSLGVSAAEQYF.

This clone was picked up one time. J is TRBJ2-5 and V is TRBV7-9; D gene uncertain. CDR3 length: 14 residues. Germline V gene data show CDR1 as SEHNR and CDR2 as FQNEAQ (reference sequence). V lost 5 bases to trimming and J lost 1 base, with 11 bases between them. CDR3 DNA sequence: TGTGCCAGCAGCCCCACAGCGTCCCAAGAGACCCAGTACTTC. Translation gives CASSPTASQETQYF. Full variable domain (missing parts from reference TRBV7-9 and TRBJ2-5): DTGVSQNPRHKITKRGQNVTFRCDPISEHNRLYWYRQTLGQGPEFLTYFQNEAQLEKSRLLSDRFSAERPKGSFSTLEIQRTEQGDSAMYLCASSPTASQETQYFGPGTRLLVL.

As for this clone: With a much larger clone just one base away, this may be a read error. The gene calls are TRBV5-1 and TRBJ1-1; no definite D call. Germline CDR1 is SGHRS and CDR2 is YFSETQ. This CDR3 region has 11 residues. The CDR3 here is CASSLNNEAFF. The DNA of the CDR3 is TGCGCCAGCAGCTTGAACAATGAAGCTTTCTTT.

The genes are TRBV5-1 and TRBJ1-2; a possible D gene is TRBD1 (5 bases). The CDR3 loop spans 12 amino acids. Germline CDR1 reads SGHRS; CDR2 reads YFSETQ. Trimming stripped 4 bases from V and 8 bases from J, with 12 bases between. CDR3: CASSPRGGGYTF. DNA of the CDR3: TGCGCCAGCAGCCCCCGGGGCGGGGGCTACACCTTC.

The CDR3 region has the DNA TGTGCCAGCTCACCCCGGGGCGACTCCTACAATGAGCAGTTCTTC. Its translation: CASSPRGDSYNEQFF. The V and J genes are TRBV18 and TRBJ2-1; D tentatively fits TRBD1 or TRBD2 (5 bases each). This CDR3 comprises 15 residues. In germline, CDR1 is KGHSH, CDR2 LQKENI. V dropped 3 bases and J dropped 0 bases, with 9 bases sitting between them.

The chain carries TRBV13 and TRBJ1-1; no clear D gene. Trimming pared 11 bases from V and 7 bases from J, leaving 14 bases between. The CDR3 is 11 amino acids. The germline gives CDR1 PRHDT, CDR2 FYEKMQ (reference sequence). The CDR3 DNA reads TGTGCCTCCCTGAGGAGAAATGAAGCTTTCTTT. Its protein product is CASLRRNEAFF.

The chain joins TRBV2 to TRBJ2-7, with 11 bases matching TRBD2. The V and J ends lost 6 bases and 6 bases, in that order; junction bases with no gene match: 4. The CDR3 length is 13 residues. Germline assignment: CDR1 SNHLY and CDR2 FYNNEI. CDR3 bases: TGTGCCAGCAGACTAGCGGGAGTCGGCGAGCAGTACTTC. It is translated as CASRLAGVGEQYF.

The chain employs TRBV14 and TRBJ2-2; tentative D call: TRBD1 (5 bases). Germline CDR1 and CDR2: SGHDN and FVKESK. The ends were cut back, 2 bases at V and 4 bases at J, with 14 bases in the middle. The CDR3 contains 16 residues. The CDR3 nucleotides read TGTGCCAGCAGCCAACCTAGGGGCCGCGGCACCGGGGAGCTGTTTTTT. Encoded protein: CASSQPRGRGTGELFF. The full variable domain, completed using reference TRBV14 and TRBJ2-2, is EAGVTQFPSHSVIEKGQTVTLRCDPISGHDNLYWYRRVMGKEIKFLLHFVKESKQDESGMPNNRFLAERTGGTYSTLKVQPAELEDSGVYFCASSQPRGRGTGELFFGEGSRLTVL.